A selection of T cell receptor beta chains follows, all from one sample in a study of blood T cell repertoires in COVID-19. TCRdb keeps only in-frame clones here, not all; method: immunoSEQ multiplex PCR. The data contain about 94,000 clones, 87% of them singletons. Sequencing input: peripheral blood. The receptors originated from a woman aged 80 or over with acute or convalescent COVID-19. Both conserved end residues are part of each CDR3. D genes are given only for firm matches. Not all rows give a size; the values are once, few, many and, for expanded clones, a class.

D	size	V	J	DNA	CDR3
-	-	TRBV2	TRBJ1-6	TGTGCCAGCAGCCCCCACCGGCAGGGATTTACCGGTAATTCACCCCTCCACTTT	CASSPHRQGFTGNSPLHF
-	-	TRBV14	TRBJ1-6	TGTGCCAGCAGCTTGCGACAGGCGGCCTATAATTCACCCCTCCACTTT	CASSLRQAAYNSPLHF
TRBD1	-	TRBV2	TRBJ1-2	TGTGCCAGCGGGGGACAGGGGTATGATGGCTACACCTTC	CASGGQGYDGYTF
-	-	TRBV7-3	TRBJ2-1	TGTGCCAGCAGCCCTTCCGGGGGCTCCTACAATGAGCAGTTCTTC	CASSPSGGSYNEQFF
TRBD2	few	TRBV6-5	TRBJ2-3	TGTGCCAGCAGTTACGTAGCGGGGGCCAACACAGATACGCAGTATTTT	CASSYVAGANTDTQYF
-	once	TRBV19	TRBJ1-2	TGTGCCACGGCCGGGGGGAGCTATGGCTACACCTTC	CATAGGSYGYTF
-	-	TRBV19	TRBJ1-5	TGTGCCAGTAGAAGGGTGGAGGGACAGCCCCAGCATTTT	CASRRVEGQPQHF
-	-	TRBV7-9	TRBJ1-5	TGTGCCAGCAGCCCTAGGGGGGGGCAGGGCAATCAGCCCCAGCATTTT	CASSPRGGQGNQPQHF
-	-	TRBV19	TRBJ1-6	TGTGCCAGTAGTATTGGGGCTGGTTCACCCCTCCACTTT	CASSIGAGSPLHF
-	-	TRBV19	TRBJ2-1	TGTGCCAGTACCCCACGGAGACTCTCATACAATGAGCAGTTCTTC	CASTPRRLSYNEQFF
-	-	TRBV18	TRBJ1-5	TGTGCCAGCTCACAGGGGGAAGGCAATCAGCCCCAGCATTTT	CASSQGEGNQPQHF
-	-	TRBV10-3	TRBJ2-3	TGTGCCATCAGTGAGCTCACTAATACAGATACGCAGTATTTT	CAISELTNTDTQYF
TRBD1	-	TRBV3-1/TRBV3-2	TRBJ2-5	TGTGCCAGCAGCCTGCCGGGACAGGGGGCCCCCCGCGGAGAGACCCAGTACTTC	CASSLPGQGAPRGETQYF
TRBD2	few	TRBV5-1	TRBJ2-7	TGCGCCAGCAGCTTGGCACTAGCGGGAGCTCAAGAGCAGTACTTC	CASSLALAGAQEQYF
-	-	TRBV11-3	TRBJ1-2	TGTGCCGGTAGGGGGTTCGGCTACACCTTC	CAGRGFGYTF
-	-	TRBV6-2/TRBV6-3	TRBJ2-3	TGTGCCAGCAGTAGCCCGACAGGTAGAGATACGCAGTATTTT	CASSSPTGRDTQYF
-	once	TRBV28	TRBJ1-1	TGTGCCAGCTTAGGGCGGGACTTCAATAAAGCTTTCTTT	CASLGRDFNKAFF
-	-	TRBV18	TRBJ1-1	TGTGCCAGCTCACGTGACGGGGTGGCAACTGAAGCTTTCTTT	CASSRDGVATEAFF
TRBD1	-	TRBV30	TRBJ2-1	TGTGCCTGGAGGCATGGGGGACAGGGTGGAAATGAGCAGTTCTTC	CAWRHGGQGGNEQFF
-	-	TRBV9	TRBJ2-3	TGTGCCAGCAGCGCCCGGACAGGCGGAGGGTCAGATACGCAGTATTTT	CASSARTGGGSDTQYF
-	-	TRBV3-1/TRBV3-2	TRBJ2-1	TGTGCCAGCAGCCCGACGGGACTGGGATATAATGAGCAGTTCTTC	CASSPTGLGYNEQFF
-	-	TRBV30	TRBJ2-4	TGTGCCTGGAACCCGACAGGTCTGGCCAAAAACATTCAGTACTTC	CAWNPTGLAKNIQYF
TRBD1	-	TRBV19	TRBJ1-5	TGTGCCAGTAGTACCGGACAGGGGGCTGGACAGCCCCAGCATTTT	CASSTGQGAGQPQHF
TRBD1	-	TRBV18	TRBJ1-1	TGTGCCAGCTCTTATCGACAGGGAAATTTGAACACTGAAGCTTTCTTT	CASSYRQGNLNTEAFF
TRBD2	-	TRBV10-2	TRBJ2-7	TGCGCCAGCCTTCTCACTAGCGGGTCCGTCTACGAGCAGTACTTC	CASLLTSGSVYEQYF
TRBD2	-	TRBV5-1	TRBJ2-5	TGCGCCAGCACAACCGGGACTAGCGGGAAGGGAGAGACCCAGTACTTC	CASTTGTSGKGETQYF
TRBD1	-	TRBV11-2	TRBJ2-7	TGTGCCAGCAGCCAGACCGGGACAGTCTACGAGCAGTACTTC	CASSQTGTVYEQYF
TRBD1	-	TRBV12-3/TRBV12-4	TRBJ1-1	TGTGCCAGCAGACAACAGGGGAGTGCGGCTTTCTTT	CASRQQGSAAFF
TRBD1	-	TRBV6-6	TRBJ1-5	TGTGCCAGCAGTTACCGGGACAGGGATCAGCCCCAGCATTTT	CASSYRDRDQPQHF
-	-	TRBV7-8	TRBJ1-2	TGTGCCAGCAGCTTAAAAGGTGGCCCCTCCCAGGGGGGCTACACCTTC	CASSLKGGPSQGGYTF
TRBD2	-	TRBV5-6	TRBJ2-7	TGTGCCAGCATGAGCGGGAGCTACGAGCAGTACTTC	CASMSGSYEQYF
-	-	TRBV2	TRBJ1-2	TGTGCCAGCAGTGATTGGGGCACTAACTATGGCTACACCTTC	CASSDWGTNYGYTF
TRBD2	-	TRBV5-1	TRBJ2-1	TGCGCCAGCAGCTTGGAACTAGCGGGAGGACGTGAGCAGTTCTTC	CASSLELAGGREQFF
TRBD2	-	TRBV5-1	TRBJ2-3	TGCGCCAGCAGCTTGGCACTAGCGGGAGGAATCGATACGCAGTATTTT	CASSLALAGGIDTQYF
-	-	TRBV7-2	TRBJ2-3	TGTGCCAGCAGCACCACGGACAGATTCACAGATACGCAGTATTTT	CASSTTDRFTDTQYF
-	-	TRBV13	TRBJ1-4	TGTGCCAGCAGCTCAACCCAAGGGACAAAAGCTAATGAAAAACTGTTTTTT	CASSSTQGTKANEKLFF
TRBD1	-	TRBV6-7	TRBJ2-7	TGTGCCAGCAGTTACTCGTCCCCAGGGGGTGAACCCGATGAGCAGTACTTC	CASSYSSPGGEPDEQYF
TRBD1	once	TRBV6-5	TRBJ1-1	TGTGCCAGCACCCGACAGGGAGGGAACACTGAAGCTTTCTTT	CASTRQGGNTEAFF
-	-	TRBV3-1/TRBV3-2	TRBJ2-1	TGTGCCAGCAGCCCCAGGGGCGATGAGCAGTTCTTC	CASSPRGDEQFF
TRBD1	-	TRBV30	TRBJ2-2	TGTGCCTGGAGTGTCACGGACAGGGAAACCGGGGAGCTGTTTTTT	CAWSVTDRETGELFF
TRBD1	-	TRBV19	TRBJ2-5	TGTGCCAGTAGTACCGGGACAGGGGGACGCCAAGAGACCCAGTACTTC	CASSTGTGGRQETQYF
TRBD1	-	TRBV7-3	TRBJ2-1	TGTGCCAGCAGCTTAACAGCAGACAGGGGGCCGAGCTCCTACAATGAGCAGTTCTTC	CASSLTADRGPSSYNEQFF
TRBD1	-	TRBV7-9	TRBJ2-3	TGTGCCAGCAGCTTACAGGGACAGGGTGGAGATACGCAGTATTTT	CASSLQGQGGDTQYF